The following is a T cell receptor beta chain sequence with its context. Time point noted: after dendritic cell vaccination, including at tumor progression/relapse. The table came from immunoSEQ multiplex PCR; TCRdb's copy has only in-frame clones and leaves some out. Among roughly 80,000 clones listed, roughly 91% were seen once. The data were obtained in a study of glioma-infiltrating T cells after dendritic cell vaccination. The germline V gene encodes CDR1 SGHTA and CDR2 FQGNSA. Trimming took 8 bases from V and 4 from J, leaving 15 bases between them. CDR3 length equals 14 residues. J is TRBJ2-1 and V is TRBV7-2; weak D call: TRBD1 (6 bases). Sample: blood, taken after dendritic cell vaccination. This clonotype originated in a human donor with glioblastoma. The CDR3 protein is CASRGRGSYNEQFF. The CDR3, as DNA: TGTGCCAGCCGGGGCAGGGGTTCGTACAATGAGCAGTTCTTC. The variable domain in full, with the rest retrieved from reference TRBV7-2 and TRBJ2-1, is GAGVSQSPSNKVTEKGKDVELRCDPISGHTALYWYRQSLGQGLEFLIYFQGNSAPDKSGLPSDRFSAERTGGSVSTLTIQRTQQEDSAVYLCASRGRGSYNEQFFGPGTRLTVL.